Below, one T cell receptor beta chain is given with its context. Its antigen is currently unknown. This entry is derived from a study of shared clonotypes between healthy human individuals. Overall study: Aged 18 to 49, the donors were a couple of women and a few men. A donor's plate count was three for CD4 naive and three for CD4 memory; CD8 naive had two and CD8 memory one.

Clones were read by immunoSEQ multiplex PCR, and TCRdb kept only the in-frame ones, dropping some. This repertoire shows around 1.9 million clones, 90% to 95% found once; its top ten account for less than 2%. Naive CD8 cells, CD45RO-negative and positively selected for CCR7, excluded terminally differentiated effector memory CD45RA+ cells. Findings and caveats of the study: With few donors, the genetic and exposure-history diversity represented was limited. Larger estimated richness was generally recorded for naive subsets relative to memory subsets.

The CDR3 covers 12 residues. Per the germline V gene, CDR1 is SGHRS and CDR2 is YFSETQ. V was pared by 4 bases and J by 8 bases, with 5 bases of the junction left unmatched. The rearrangement links TRBV5-1 to TRBJ1-2, with 7 bases matching TRBD1. The TCR sequence derives from a man younger than 35 in good health. Some clones in this sample may be carry-over from other donors' samples. Sequenced material: naive CD8+ T cells from PBMCs. As DNA, the CDR3 is TGCGCCAGCAGCACAAGGGGGCGAGGCTACACCTTC. Translation: CASSTRGRGYTF.